This record looks at one TCR beta chain sequence and its context. The record originates from a study of blood T cell repertoires in COVID-19. Looking at the study overall: The cDNA or gDNA used as material had been derived from T cells, B-cell-depleted T cells, or PBMCs.

The germline V gene encodes CDR1 LGHDT and CDR2 YNNKEL (reference sequence). V was trimmed by 0 bases and J by 10 bases, leaving 12 bases between them. This CDR3 is built from 14 residues. Under the authors' procedure: Reference gene primer amplification in the assay estimated nucleated cell counts. Assay: immunoSEQ multiplex PCR; the TCRdb copy retains only in-frame clones and omits some. The DNA gave D and trimming, while V, J and clone size come from that table. The sample lists over 100,000 clones, about nine tenths seen once, with roughly 4% in the top ten. This clonotype was obtained from a man aged 35 to 55 with acute or convalescent COVID-19. Sequencing was done on a sample of peripheral blood. The gene calls are TRBV3-1 (or the pseudogene TRBV3-2) and TRBJ1-4, with unresolved D. This CDR3 reads CASSQDRDGGKLFF. The CDR3 DNA reads TGTGCCAGCAGCCAAGATCGAGACGGCGGAAAACTGTTTTTT.